The next 32 T cell receptor beta chains were all read from a single sample in a study of blood T cells in healthy people across ages. Together with a sample-barcoded 5' primer, a J-beta primer mix was included in a second PCR lasting about 6 to 12 cycles. TCRdb passed the 5' RACE reads through MiXCR, listing each CDR3 protein once. The sample yields just under 750,000 distinct CDR3 sequences, approximately 21% seen once. The material sequenced was blood. The receptors here all came from a man between 65 and 79 years old in good health.

This clonotype came up a few times. This CDR3 reads CSAREGLGQETQYF. The DNA for the CDR3 is TGCAGTGCTAGGGAGGGCTTAGGGCAAGAGACCCAGTACTTC. The V call is TRBV20-1, the J call TRBJ2-5; D may be TRBD2 (6 bases). The CDR3 is made up of 14 amino acids. Per the germline V gene, CDR1 is DFQATT and CDR2 is SNEGSKA (reference sequence). Trimming stripped 3 bases from V and 2 bases from J, with 13 bases between.

This chain links TRBV20-1 with TRBJ2-4; D is ambiguous. This CDR3 is built from 14 residues. V shed 3 bases and J shed 0 bases, with 9 bases lying between them. The V gene's germline CDR1 is DFQATT and CDR2 SNEGSKA (reference sequence). The chain's CDR3 is CSASLISAKNIQYF. The DNA for the CDR3 is TGCAGTGCTAGCCTCATCTCAGCCAAAAACATTCAGTACTTC.

The CDR3 DNA reads as TGTGCCAGCAGCTCGTCACGACAGGACGAGCAGTACTTC. It specifies CASSSSRQDEQYF. V is TRBV7-9 and J is TRBJ2-7, with D possibly being TRBD1 (6 bases). CDR3 length: 13 residues. The V gene's germline CDR1 is SEHNR and CDR2 FQNEAQ (reference sequence). V lost 4 bases and J lost 5, with 12 bases in between.

The gene calls are TRBV20-1 and TRBJ2-3; 10 bases line up with TRBD2. CDR1 DFQATT and CDR2 SNEGSKA come from the germline V gene (reference sequence). V gave up 0 bases and J gave up 8 bases; unmatched junction bases: 8. This CDR3 has 15 amino acids. CDR3 amino acids: CSARDMLAGEATQYF. The CDR3 region has the DNA TGCAGTGCTAGAGATATGCTAGCGGGGGAAGCTACGCAGTATTTT.

V usage is TRBV12-3 or TRBV12-4 and J usage is TRBJ1-5, with unresolved D. V lost 5 bases to trimming and J lost 7 bases, with 15 bases between them. The length of the CDR3 is 14 residues. The CDR3 nucleotides are TGTGCCAGCAGTCGGGAGCCCCGGGGACAGCCCCAGCATTTT. Translation gives CASSREPRGQPQHF.

This clonotype was observed a handful of times. The chain has TRBV6-5 and TRBJ1-1, with D tentatively TRBD1 (5 bases). The germline CDR1 and CDR2 sequences are MNHEY and SVGAGI. The CDR3 runs 15 residues. V lost 6 bases, J lost 6 bases, and 20 bases lay in between. The CDR3 sequence: CASSPKRGAVSEAFF. The CDR3 bases are TGTGCCAGCAGCCCTAAACGGGGCGCGGTCTCTGAAGCTTTCTTT.

The CDR3 coding sequence is TGTGCCAGCAGCTTGTACAGCCATAACTATGGCTACACCTTC. As protein: CASSLYSHNYGYTF. The chain couples TRBV5-4 to TRBJ1-2; D call uncertain. CDR3 size: 14 residues. Germline V gene lookup returns CDR1 SGHNT and CDR2 YYREEE (reference sequence). V was pared by 1 base and J by 1 base, with 8 bases between.

The chain uses TRBV11-2 and TRBJ2-5; D uncertain. The CDR3 extends over 14 amino acids. The V gene's germline CDR1 is SGHAT and CDR2 FQNNGV. Trimming cost V 3 bases and J 3 bases, with 11 bases left between them. The CDR3 bases are TGTGCCAGCAGCTTTAGTGGGTCCAAAGAGACCCAGTACTTC. Amino acids: CASSFSGSKETQYF.

This clonotype was found a few times. The rearrangement joins TRBV10-3 to TRBJ2-2; tentatively, D is TRBD1 (5 bases). Germline lookup yields CDR1 ENHRY and CDR2 SYGVKD. The CDR3 is 15 residues long. Trimming pared 2 bases from V and 6 bases from J, leaving 13 bases between. The CDR3 spells CAISEGQGVAGELFF. CDR3 bases: TGTGCCATCAGTGAGGGCCAGGGCGTAGCCGGGGAGCTGTTTTTT.

The rearrangement links TRBV20-1 to TRBJ1-4; D is perhaps TRBD1 (5 bases). V lost 6 bases and J 1 base, leaving 18 bases between the germline ends. The germline V gene has CDR1 DFQATT and CDR2 SNEGSKA (reference sequence). CDR3 size: 16 residues. The CDR3, as DNA: TGCAGTGCCGAGTTACCGACAGCCCAAACTAATGAAAAACTGTTTTTT. Its protein product is CSAELPTAQTNEKLFF.

The J gene is TRBJ2-4, the V gene TRBV21-1; the tabulated D call, TRBD2, remains unverified against the DNA. TRBV21-1 is termed a pseudogene. The CDR3 has 14 residues. The CDR3 nucleotides read TGTGCCAGCAGGAGACTAGCGGGGAAAAACATTCAGTACTTC. Residues: CASRRLAGKNIQYF.

With regard to this clonotype: This sequence may be a read error, since a much larger clone differs from it by one base. This chain uses TRBV10-3 with TRBJ2-3; D unclear. Germline CDR1 and CDR2: ENHRY and SYGVKD. This CDR3 has 13 amino acids. V was clipped by 4 bases and J by 1 base, with 6 bases between them. The chain's CDR3 is CAISGQGTDTQYF. The CDR3 DNA sequence: TGTGCCATCAGTGGCCAGGGCACAGATACGCAGTATTTT.

The genes are TRBV29-1 and TRBJ2-5, with a weak D call TRBD2 (5 bases). The J call is doubtful: the DNA matches TRBJ2-1 better. The CDR3 consists of 14 residues. The germline V gene encodes CDR1 SQVTM and CDR2 ANQGSEA. CDR3 DNA sequence: TGCAGCGTTGTTGACCAGCGGACCTACAATGAGCAGTTCTTC. Its protein is CSVVDQRTYNEQFF.

This clonotype appeared once. The chain carries TRBV29-1 and TRBJ1-6; the D is unclear. This CDR3 spans 13 amino acids. Germline-derived CDR1 and CDR2 are SQVTM and ANQGSEA. V was trimmed by 7 bases and J by 4 bases, leaving 11 bases between them. The DNA for the CDR3 is TGCAGCGCTGGAGCAGAATATAATTCACCCCTCCACTTT. Its translation is CSAGAEYNSPLHF.

V and J are TRBV6-5 and TRBJ1-1; weak D call: TRBD1 (6 bases). Trimming removed 2 bases from V and 4 bases from J, with 11 bases in between. Germline assignment: CDR1 MNHEY and CDR2 SVGAGI. There are 14 residues in the CDR3. The CDR3 region has the DNA TGTGCCAGCAGTTACCAGGGGTTCGGCACTGAAGCTTTCTTT. Its translation is CASSYQGFGTEAFF.

V gene TRBV28 combines with J gene TRBJ1-1; the D is unclear. This CDR3 has 13 residues. CDR1 is MDHEN and CDR2 is SYDVKM in the germline V gene. The ends were cut back, 7 bases at V and 0 bases at J, with 9 bases in the middle. This CDR3 reads CASITRMNTEAFF. The CDR3 nucleotides are TGTGCCAGCATCACCAGGATGAACACTGAAGCTTTCTTT.

This clonotype was counted a single time. This chain's CDR3 is CSAKGRPNSPLHF. DNA of the CDR3: TGCAGTGCCAAGGGAAGGCCCAATTCACCCCTCCACTTT. The chain couples TRBV20-1 to TRBJ1-6, with unresolved D. V was clipped by 6 bases and J by 7 bases, with 13 bases between them. Germline V gives CDR1 DFQATT, CDR2 SNEGSKA (reference sequence). The CDR3 contains 13 residues.

This clonotype has just a few counts. An end of the junction does not agree with germline; a read error may underlie this. The chain links TRBV20-1 to TRBJ2-3; tentatively, D is TRBD1 or TRBD2 (5 bases each). The CDR3 spans 12 residues. Germline V gene sequence: CDR1 DFQATT, CDR2 SNEGSKA (reference sequence). The CDR3 spells CGSPGLTGTQYF. CDR3 bases: TGCGGATCCCCGGGGCTCACAGGTACGCAGTATTTT.

The V and J genes are TRBV11-2 and TRBJ1-3; D is unclear. CDR1 and CDR2 from the germline V gene are SGHAT and FQNNGV. V gave up 0 bases and J gave up 9 bases, with 9 bases separating them. The CDR3 extends over 13 amino acids. The CDR3 sequence is CASSLDRLGTIYF. DNA of the CDR3: TGTGCCAGCAGCTTAGACAGACTTGGCACCATATATTTT.

The gene calls are TRBV3-1 and TRBJ2-6; no definite D call. The CDR3 runs 17 residues. The germline V and J ends were trimmed by 4 bases and 3 bases, with 16 bases remaining between them. Germline V CDR1 and CDR2: LGHDT, YNNKEL (reference sequence). CDR3 amino acids: CASSLLTLGLGANVLTF. CDR3 nucleotides: TGTGCCAGCAGCCTTCTCACCTTAGGGCTTGGGGCCAACGTCCTGACTTTC.

Only a few counts were recorded for this clonotype. The chain recombines TRBV4-3 with TRBJ1-2; D is ambiguous. The CDR3 totals 18 residues. V lost 4 bases, J lost 1 base, and 22 bases lay in between. Germline assignment: CDR1 LGHNA and CDR2 YSLEER. CDR3 region: CASSLGNRGPGGNYGYTF. The CDR3, as DNA: TGCGCCAGCAGCCTGGGAAACCGGGGTCCGGGTGGTAACTATGGCTACACCTTC.

A few counts support this clonotype. This sequence joins TRBV19 and TRBJ2-2; D possibly corresponds to TRBD1 (6 bases). The germline V and J ends were trimmed by 5 bases and 0 bases, with 10 bases remaining between them. The CDR3 runs 15 residues. Germline assignment: CDR1 LNHDA and CDR2 SQIVND (reference sequence). The CDR3 region has the DNA TGTGCCAGTAGTCCGGGACAAGCGAACACCGGGGAGCTGTTTTTT. Translating gives CASSPGQANTGELFF.

This clonotype was counted at least ten times. The V call is TRBV11-2, the J call TRBJ1-6; no reliable D call. Germline lookup yields CDR1 SGHAT and CDR2 FQNNGV. V dropped 1 base and J dropped 8 bases, with 3 bases sitting between them. CDR3 size: 12 residues. CDR3 loop: CASSLADSPLHF. The CDR3 DNA reads as TGTGCCAGCAGCTTAGCCGATTCACCCCTCCACTTT.

The CDR3 nucleotides read TGTGCCAGCAGCCAAGTGAACAGTCCGGAGACCCAGTACTTC. This encodes CASSQVNSPETQYF. V gene TRBV4-2 combines with J gene TRBJ2-5; D gene unclear. CDR3 length: 14 residues. Trimming took off 1 base at V and 5 bases at J, with 11 bases between the two ends. In germline, CDR1 is LGHNA, CDR2 YNFKEQ.

This clonotype was picked up a small number of times. The gene calls are TRBV18 and TRBJ1-1, with 7 bases matching TRBD1. Germline-derived CDR1 and CDR2 are KGHSH and LQKENI. V lost 1 base, J lost 3 bases, and 2 bases stayed unmatched. The CDR3 is made up of 14 amino acids. CDR3 sequence (DNA): TGTGCCAGCTCACCACTCAGGGGGGACACTGAAGCTTTCTTT. Its protein is CASSPLRGDTEAFF.

The rearrangement links TRBV5-5 to TRBJ2-5; D is unresolved. The J call may be wrong; the DNA end is better matched by TRBJ2-1. Germline-derived CDR1 and CDR2 are SGHKS and YYEKEE (reference sequence). This CDR3 is 14 amino acids long. The CDR3 bases are TGTGCCAGCAGTCCGGGCCTCACCTACAATGAGCAGTTCTTC. This codes for CASSPGLTYNEQFF.

The CDR3 DNA reads TGCAGTGCTAGAGACCCGACAGGGGCCTACGAGCAGTACTTC. Protein sequence: CSARDPTGAYEQYF. The rearrangement uses TRBV20-1 and TRBJ2-7, with 8 bases that match TRBD1. V lost 0 bases to trimming and J lost 2 bases; unmatched junction nucleotides: 3. The CDR3 contains 14 residues. CDR1 DFQATT and CDR2 SNEGSKA come from the germline V gene (reference sequence).

The V gene is TRBV18, the J gene TRBJ2-7; no reliable D call. CDR3 size: 11 residues. With 3 bases removed from V and 9 bases from J, the gap between germline ends came to 9 bases. The germline V gene has CDR1 KGHSH and CDR2 LQKENI. CDR3 sequence (DNA): TGTGCCAGCTCACCTGGGTTTCGGCAGTACTTC. Protein product: CASSPGFRQYF.

The J gene is TRBJ1-2, the V gene TRBV20-1; a weak D match, TRBD1 (6 bases). This CDR3 spans 14 amino acids. CDR1 is DFQATT, CDR2 SNEGSKA, per germline (reference sequence). Trimming cost V 8 bases and J 4 bases, with 20 bases left between them. CDR3 nucleotides: TGCAGTCGTGAGGAACAGGGTGGGATCTATGGCTACACCTTC. Its protein product is CSREEQGGIYGYTF.

This clonotype was found many times. V gene TRBV14 combines with J gene TRBJ2-5; maybe TRBD1 (6 bases). Germline values: CDR1 SGHDN, CDR2 FVKESK. The CDR3 contains 15 residues. The V end lost 1 base, the J end lost 5 bases, and 14 bases lay between the germline ends. The CDR3 is CASSQVARGSETQYF. The CDR3 DNA sequence: TGTGCCAGCAGCCAAGTGGCCAGGGGTTCGGAGACCCAGTACTTC. Supplemented by reference TRBV14 and TRBJ2-5, the full variable domain reads EAGVTQFPSHSVIEKGQTVTLRCDPISGHDNLYWYRRVMGKEIKFLLHFVKESKQDESGMPNNRFLAERTGGTYSTLKVQPAELEDSGVYFCASSQVARGSETQYFGPGTRLLVL.

The chain uses TRBV20-1 and TRBJ2-7; D is possibly TRBD2 (5 bases). Germline CDR1 reads DFQATT; CDR2 reads SNEGSKA (reference sequence). This CDR3 spans 13 amino acids. V was cut by 2 bases and J by 3 bases, with 11 bases left in between. This CDR3 reads CSARTSSHYEQYF. The CDR3 coding sequence is TGCAGTGCTAGAACTAGTTCCCACTACGAGCAGTACTTC.

This chain joins TRBV6-5 and TRBJ2-5; D may be TRBD2 (6 bases). V gave up 7 bases and J gave up 3 bases, with 12 bases separating them. Germline loops: CDR1 MNHEY, CDR2 SVGAGI. CDR3 size: 13 residues. CDR3 in DNA: TGTGCCAGCACCCAGGACTATAAAGAGACCCAGTACTTC. As protein: CASTQDYKETQYF.